The 26 T cell receptor beta chains in this list originate from one sample, sequenced in a study of T cell responses to AZD1222 COVID-19 vaccine (dated by TCRdb to about 2021). The library relied on the immunoSEQ multiplex PCR assay. Imported from immuneACCESS, the table was reduced by TCRdb to in-frame sequences with V and J called. These copies leave out some clones; in studies compared against another copy, an unresolved V gene accounts for under half, and the cause of the remainder is not known. The sample has tens of thousands of clones on record, around 90% of them singletons. The ten largest clones represent approximately 5.2% of the sample. Interpreted using the paper, the time point label stands for: baseline before first vaccination. The sample here was peripheral blood, taken on day 0 of AZD1222 vaccination. The receptor source for this set is an adult in good health.

The chain combines TRBV5-1 with TRBJ2-6; weak D call: TRBD1 (5 bases). The CDR3 totals 17 residues. Germline CDR1 reads SGHRS; CDR2 reads YFSETQ. V gave up 4 bases and J gave up 0 bases, with 14 bases separating them. CDR3 coding DNA: TGCGCCAGCAGCCTGGAACAGGTAACCTCTGGGGCCAACGTCCTGACTTTC. This sequence encodes CASSLEQVTSGANVLTF.

The chain joins TRBV21-1 to TRBJ2-7; TRBD1 is the table's D call and was not checked against the DNA. TRBV21-1 is reported as a pseudogene. CDR3 length equals 15 residues. The DNA of the CDR3 is TGTGCCAGCAGCGTCTGGACAGGATGCCTCTACGAGCAGTACTTC. Amino acid sequence: CASSVWTGCLYEQYF.

This chain uses TRBV5-5 with TRBJ1-2; 8 bases align to TRBD1. Losses at the gene ends were 0 bases for V and 8 bases for J; bases not matched to a gene: 6. Germline loops: CDR1 SGHKS, CDR2 YYEKEE (reference sequence). CDR3 length: 14 residues. This CDR3 is CASSLGTGFGGYTF. Written as DNA, the CDR3 is TGTGCCAGCAGCTTGGGGACAGGGTTTGGGGGCTACACCTTC. Full variable domain (outside the CDR3, taken from reference TRBV5-5 and TRBJ1-2): DAGVTQSPTHLIKTRGQQVTLRCSPISGHKSVSWYQQVLGQGPQFIFQYYEKEERGRGNFPDRFSARQFPNYSSELNVNALLLGDSALYLCASSLGTGFGGYTFGSGTRLTVV.

The chain links TRBV10-2 to TRBJ1-1, with D uncertain. This CDR3 is 17 amino acids long. Per germline, CDR1 WSHSY and CDR2 SAAADI. Trimming pared 0 bases from V and 4 bases from J, leaving 18 bases between. CDR3 residues: CASSESLGSSGGTEAFF. CDR3 bases: TGCGCCAGCAGTGAGTCGCTAGGGTCTTCCGGAGGCACTGAAGCTTTCTTT.

J is TRBJ2-2 and V is TRBV5-6, with D uncertain. Germline V CDR1 and CDR2: SGHDT, YYEEEE. Deletions cut 4 bases from V and 3 bases from J, with 4 bases between. The CDR3 totals 12 residues. The CDR3 nucleotides are TGTGCCAGCAGCCAGGACACCGGGGAGCTGTTTTTT. Translated: CASSQDTGELFF.

V and J are TRBV27 and TRBJ2-3; TRBD2 agrees at 7 bases. CDR3 size: 15 residues. The germline gives CDR1 MNHEY, CDR2 SMNVEV (reference sequence). Germline trimming cut 4 bases from V and 0 bases from J; bases unmatched to any gene: 4. DNA for the CDR3: TGTGCCAGCAGTTCCGGGACTATAAGCACAGATACGCAGTATTTT. This codes for CASSSGTISTDTQYF.

The chain couples TRBV28 to TRBJ2-6, with no clear D. The CDR3 extends over 13 amino acids. Per the germline V gene, CDR1 is MDHEN and CDR2 is SYDVKM. Trimming took off 3 bases at V and 2 bases at J, with 2 bases between the two ends. Here the CDR3 reads CASSFTGANVLTF. For the CDR3, the DNA is TGTGCCAGCAGTTTCACTGGGGCCAACGTCCTGACTTTC.

The rearrangement joins TRBV5-4 to TRBJ2-1, with D perhaps matching TRBD1 (5 bases). The V gene's germline CDR1 is SGHNT and CDR2 YYREEE (reference sequence). The V gene lost 4 bases and the J gene lost 1 base, with 15 bases spanning the gap. The length of the CDR3 is 16 residues. The CDR3 spells CASSLPRGASYNEQFF. In nucleotides, the CDR3 is TGTGCCAGCAGCCTACCAAGGGGCGCTTCCTACAATGAGCAGTTCTTC.

The V call is TRBV5-1, the J call TRBJ2-1; D is ambiguous. CDR1 is SGHRS, CDR2 YFSETQ, per germline. Trimming stripped 2 bases from V and 0 bases from J, with 9 bases between. The CDR3 contains 15 residues. CDR3 in DNA: TGCGCCAGCAGCTTAGGCCTGTACTCCTACAATGAGCAGTTCTTC. It codes for CASSLGLYSYNEQFF.

V is TRBV5-1 and J is TRBJ1-1, with D tentatively TRBD1 (6 bases). Germline V gene sequence: CDR1 SGHRS, CDR2 YFSETQ. The CDR3 sequence is 13 residues long. V shed 4 bases and J shed 3 bases, with 10 bases lying between them. For the CDR3, the DNA is TGCGCCAGCAGCCTGGACAGTTACACTGAAGCTTTCTTT. This gives the protein CASSLDSYTEAFF. Using reference TRBV5-1 and TRBJ1-1 for the parts outside the CDR3, the full variable domain is KAGVTQTPRYLIKTRGQQVTLSCSPISGHRSVSWYQQTPGQGLQFLFEYFSETQRNKGNFPGRFSGRQFSNSRSEMNVSTLELGDSALYLCASSLDSYTEAFFGQGTRLTVV.

The chain has TRBV29-1 and TRBJ1-1, with 8 bases lining up with TRBD1. From germline, CDR1 is SQVTM and CDR2 ANQGSEA. There are 15 residues in the CDR3. Trimming took 5 bases from V and 6 from J; bases not matched to a gene: 14. CDR3 DNA: TGCAGCGTTCAAGCACCACAGGGGGGTAGAGCTGAAGCTTTCTTT. Its protein is CSVQAPQGGRAEAFF.

J is TRBJ2-1 and V is TRBV5-4; D perhaps matches TRBD2 (6 bases). CDR3 length: 16 residues. Germline assignment: CDR1 SGHNT and CDR2 YYREEE (reference sequence). The V and J ends lost 0 bases and 1 base respectively, with 11 bases between them. CDR3 in DNA: TGTGCCAGCAGCTTGGGGGGGGTGGAGTCCTACAATGAGCAGTTCTTC. This gives the protein CASSLGGVESYNEQFF.

This chain joins TRBV10-3 and TRBJ2-5; tentative D call: TRBD1 (6 bases). The CDR3 consists of 13 residues. V was cut by 11 bases and J by 2 bases, with 15 bases left in between. Germline V gives CDR1 ENHRY, CDR2 SYGVKD. CDR3 bases: TGTGCCGGAGCTCGGACAGCTCAAGAGACCCAGTACTTC. It encodes CAGARTAQETQYF.

This clone was found once. This chain uses TRBV25-1 with TRBJ2-5; TRBD1 matches 7 bases. The junction had 7 bases not matched to a gene; V was cut back by 4 bases and J by 2 bases. Germline CDR1 and CDR2: MGHDK and SYGVNS. CDR3 size: 15 residues. For the CDR3, the DNA is TGTGCCAGCAGTGCGCTACCGGGACAGCAAGAGACCCAGTACTTC. Protein sequence: CASSALPGQQETQYF.

The V call is TRBV11-1, the J call TRBJ2-6; no firm D call. Germline CDR1 SGHAT, CDR2 FQDESV (reference sequence). V lost 4 bases to trimming and J lost 0 bases, with 7 bases between them. The CDR3 covers 15 residues. CDR3 loop: CASSSRGSGANVLTF. The CDR3 coding sequence is TGTGCCAGCAGCTCCCGTGGCTCTGGGGCCAACGTCCTGACTTTC.

The CDR3 DNA is TGTGCCAGCAGCTTAGAGGGCGGTGGCGGGAGGGCCGTCGATACGCAGTATTTT. It specifies CASSLEGGGGRAVDTQYF. The chain recombines TRBV7-7 with TRBJ2-3; 9 nucleotides line up with TRBD2. The CDR3 spans 18 residues. Looked up from germline, CDR1 is SSHAT and CDR2 is FNYEAQ (reference sequence). V lost 1 base, J lost 6 bases, and 14 bases stayed unmatched.

This chain uses TRBV19 with TRBJ1-1; TRBD1 is a possible D gene (5 bases). Trimming shortened V by 7 bases and J by 6 bases, and 18 bases separated the two germline ends. The CDR3 is made up of 14 amino acids. Germline CDR1 LNHDA, CDR2 SQIVND (reference sequence). The CDR3 loop reads CASTSQGIIPEAFF. CDR3 DNA sequence: TGTGCCAGTACCTCGCAGGGTATAATCCCTGAAGCTTTCTTT.

V usage is TRBV6-5 and J usage is TRBJ1-6; D gene ambiguous. This CDR3 has 13 amino acids. Germline-derived CDR1 and CDR2 are MNHEY and SVGAGI. Trimming removed 7 bases at V and 0 bases at J, with 4 bases between. CDR3 in DNA: TGTGCCAGCAAGAGCTCCTATAATTCACCCCTCCACTTT. Its protein is CASKSSYNSPLHF.

For this clone: At one boundary the junction diverges from the germline segment, which might be a read error. This rearrangement joins TRBV25-1 to TRBJ1-3, with D unresolved. This CDR3 has 13 amino acids. The V gene's germline CDR1 is MGHDK and CDR2 SYGVNS. This CDR3 is CANSARYGNTIYF. Here the CDR3 DNA reads TGTGCCAACAGTGCCAGGTACGGAAACACCATATATTTT.

The chain has TRBV28 and TRBJ1-5; D remains unclear. Looked up from germline, CDR1 is MDHEN and CDR2 is SYDVKM. This CDR3 has 13 residues. Trimming took off 3 bases at V and 7 bases at J, with 10 bases between the two ends. The CDR3 bases are TGTGCCAGCAGTTTGGTCAAGAGACAGCCCCAGCATTTT. Protein: CASSLVKRQPQHF.

The CDR3 region is CASSQPGTSGVNSYNEQFF. In DNA form, the CDR3 reads TGCGCCAGCAGCCAACCTGGGACTAGCGGAGTGAACTCCTACAATGAGCAGTTCTTC. The V and J genes are TRBV5-1 and TRBJ2-1; TRBD2 aligns across 11 bases. CDR3 length: 19 residues. CDR1 SGHRS and CDR2 YFSETQ come from the germline V gene. V trimming: 4 bases; J trimming: 0 bases; junction bases outside the gene matches: 12.

The chain is built from TRBV27 and TRBJ1-1; D ambiguous. With 0 bases removed from V and 6 bases from J, the gap between germline ends came to 14 bases. This CDR3 comprises 15 residues. Per the germline V gene, CDR1 is MNHEY and CDR2 is SMNVEV (reference sequence). The CDR3 DNA follows: TGTGCCAGCAGTTTATCGCCAGCCGGGTGGCCTGAAGCTTTCTTT. This translates into CASSLSPAGWPEAFF.

The chain combines TRBV2 with TRBJ1-2; 7 bases match TRBD1. The V and J ends lost 3 bases and 2 bases, in that order; junction bases with no gene match: 6. Germline V gene lookup returns CDR1 SNHLY and CDR2 FYNNEI. The CDR3 loop spans 15 amino acids. The CDR3 DNA reads TGTGCCAGCAGTGATCAGCCAGGGGGGAACTATGGCTACACCTTC. Translated: CASSDQPGGNYGYTF.

The chain couples TRBV28 to TRBJ2-5; 16 bases agree with TRBD2. With 5 bases clipped from V and 3 bases from J, the junction kept 3 bases outside the gene matches. There are 16 residues in the CDR3. CDR1 is MDHEN and CDR2 is SYDVKM in the germline V gene. The CDR3 spells CASSIGTSGREETQYF. DNA for the CDR3: TGTGCCAGCAGTATAGGGACTAGCGGGAGGGAAGAGACCCAGTACTTC.

The V gene is TRBV7-3, the J gene TRBJ2-2; a weak D match, TRBD2 (6 bases). Germline-derived CDR1 and CDR2 are SGHTA and FQGTGA. Trimming stripped 4 bases from V and 4 bases from J, with 16 bases between. There are 16 residues in the CDR3. The CDR3 DNA follows: TGTGCCAGCAGCTATGGGACTCAACAAGGCACCGGGGAGCTGTTTTTT. It codes for CASSYGTQQGTGELFF.

The genes are TRBV25-1 and TRBJ1-4; TRBD1 is a possible D gene (5 bases). V lost 4 bases and J 0 bases, leaving 12 bases between the germline ends. This CDR3 comprises 16 residues. Germline V gene data show CDR1 as MGHDK and CDR2 as SYGVNS. The CDR3 loop is CASSVRGTATNEKLFF. CDR3 sequence (DNA): TGTGCCAGCAGTGTTCGGGGGACCGCAACTAATGAAAAACTGTTTTTT.